This entry lists 2 T cell receptor beta chains sequenced from one sample in a study of shared clonotypes between healthy human individuals. Data came from immunoSEQ multiplex PCR; TCRdb stores just in-frame clones and leaves some out. The table lists about 1.9 million clones, around 93% of them singletons. Terminally differentiated effector memory CD45RA+ cells were left out of the naive CD8 fraction, which was CD45RO-negative and positively selected for CCR7. The sample consisted of naive CD8+ T cells from PBMCs. The receptors derive from a man in his late teens or twenties in good health. Some clones in this sample may be carry-over from other donors' samples.

J is TRBJ2-2 and V is TRBV27; 9 bases align to TRBD1. J was trimmed by 7 bases and V by 6 bases; bases with no gene match: 12. Germline CDR1 is MNHEY and CDR2 is SMNVEV (reference sequence). The CDR3 spans 16 residues. The DNA of the CDR3 is TGTGCCAGCAGACCCCGTTACAGGGGGCGCGACGGGGAGCTGTTTTTT. Translating it yields CASRPRYRGRDGELFF.

V usage is TRBV27 and J usage is TRBJ1-4; weak D call: TRBD1 (6 bases). Trimming cost V 4 bases and J 8 bases, with 11 bases left between them. Germline-derived CDR1 and CDR2 are MNHEY and SMNVEV (reference sequence). This CDR3 contains 13 residues. In DNA, the CDR3 is TGTGCCAGCAGTTCAGGGGCGGGAGAAAAACTGTTTTTT. Its translation is CASSSGAGEKLFF.